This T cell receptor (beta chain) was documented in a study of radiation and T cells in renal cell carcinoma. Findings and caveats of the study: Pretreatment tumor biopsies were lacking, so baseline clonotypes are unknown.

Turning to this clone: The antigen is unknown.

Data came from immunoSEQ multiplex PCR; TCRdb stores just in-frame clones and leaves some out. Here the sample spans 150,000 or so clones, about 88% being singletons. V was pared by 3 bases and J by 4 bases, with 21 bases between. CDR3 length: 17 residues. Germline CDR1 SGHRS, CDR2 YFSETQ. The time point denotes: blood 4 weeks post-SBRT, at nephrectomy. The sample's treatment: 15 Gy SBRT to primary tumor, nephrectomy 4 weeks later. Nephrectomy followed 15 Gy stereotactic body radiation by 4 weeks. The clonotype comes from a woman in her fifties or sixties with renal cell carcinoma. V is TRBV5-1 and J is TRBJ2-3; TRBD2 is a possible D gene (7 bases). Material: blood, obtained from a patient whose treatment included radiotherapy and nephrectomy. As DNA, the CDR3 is TGCGCCAGCAGCTGGAGAGGGGGGGCGCGGGGTCCAGATACGCAGTATTTT. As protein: CASSWRGGARGPDTQYF.